The clone carrying this T cell receptor beta chain was seen a single time. The data derive from a study of T cell changes during pregnancy in multiple sclerosis. Method: immunoSEQ multiplex PCR; TCRdb's copy keeps in-frame clones and lacks some. Seen here are more than 60,000 clones, 91% observed once, and the top ten hold around 0.3%. With V trimmed by 6 bases and J by 7 bases, 6 bases remained unmatched. This CDR3 spans 15 amino acids. Germline lookup yields CDR1 SGHRS and CDR2 YFSETQ. The material sequenced was CD4+ T cells from peripheral blood mononuclear cells, taken in the third trimester of pregnancy. V gene TRBV5-1 combines with J gene TRBJ2-1, with 14 nucleotides matching TRBD2. The clonotype was recovered from a female donor in good health, enrolled as a control in a pregnancy study. The CDR3 is CASKTSGGVENEQFF. The DNA of the CDR3 is TGCGCCAGCAAGACTAGCGGGGGGGTTGAGAATGAGCAGTTCTTC.